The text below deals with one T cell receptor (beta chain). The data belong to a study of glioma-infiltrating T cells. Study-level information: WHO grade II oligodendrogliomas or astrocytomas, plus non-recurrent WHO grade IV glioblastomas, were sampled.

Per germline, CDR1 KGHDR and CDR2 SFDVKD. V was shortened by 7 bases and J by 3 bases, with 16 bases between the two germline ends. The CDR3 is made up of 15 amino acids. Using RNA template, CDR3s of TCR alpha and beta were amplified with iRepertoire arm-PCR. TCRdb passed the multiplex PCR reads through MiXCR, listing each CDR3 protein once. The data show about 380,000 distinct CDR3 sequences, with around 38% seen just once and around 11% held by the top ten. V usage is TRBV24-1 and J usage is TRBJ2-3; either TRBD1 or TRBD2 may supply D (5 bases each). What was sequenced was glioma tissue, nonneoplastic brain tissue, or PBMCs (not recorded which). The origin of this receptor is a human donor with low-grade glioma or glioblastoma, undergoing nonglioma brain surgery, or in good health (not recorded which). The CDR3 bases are TGTGCCACCAGCCAGGGAGAGGGGTGGACAGATACGCAGTATTTT. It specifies CATSQGEGWTDTQYF.